These 18 T cell receptor beta chains were sequenced from one sample in a study of shared clonotypes between healthy human individuals (dated by TCRdb to the early 2020s). The receptor library was made with the immunoSEQ multiplex PCR assay. In its TCRdb copy, this immuneACCESS table keeps in-frame sequences only and misses some clones. Where compared with another copy, unresolved V genes explain less than half of these, and the others have no known cause. This sample gives 450,000 to 500,000 clones in total; over 70% of them show up just once. The leading ten clones occupy roughly 13% of the sample. The sequenced material came from PBMCs. The receptors were gathered from a woman aged 40 to 50 in good health. Some clones in this sample may be carry-over from other donors' samples.

This clone occurred once. This clone may be a read error of a much larger clone one base away. Distinct nucleotide sequences in the sample also encode this CDR3. CDR3 coding DNA: TGTGCTAGCAGCAACCCCGCCGGGAACTATGGCTACACCTTC. Translated, it gives CASSNPAGNYGYTF. V usage is TRBV7-2 and J usage is TRBJ1-2; no reliable D call. Germline assignment: CDR1 SGHTA and CDR2 FQGNSA. The CDR3 length is 14 residues.

The gene calls are TRBV4-2 and TRBJ2-1; D not resolved. Germline V gene data show CDR1 as LGHNA and CDR2 as YNFKEQ. The length of the CDR3 is 15 residues. Trimming took off 0 bases at V and 6 bases at J, with 12 bases between the two ends. The CDR3 nucleotides read TGTGCCAGCAGCCAAGAATCATCATGGGGCAATGAGCAGTTCTTC. It specifies CASSQESSWGNEQFF.

V gene TRBV6-1 combines with J gene TRBJ1-2, with D unclear. Trimming left V 3 bases short and J 13 bases short, with 18 bases between. Germline V gene data show CDR1 as MNHNS and CDR2 as SASEGT. The CDR3 runs to 13 residues. The CDR3 DNA reads TGTGCCAGCAGTGAGCCGGACCGCCAGCTATGCACCTTC. Protein sequence: CASSEPDRQLCTF.

The J gene is TRBJ2-1, the V gene TRBV2, with 10 bases that match TRBD2. Germline V gives CDR1 SNHLY, CDR2 FYNNEI. J was trimmed by 4 bases and V by 8 bases; bases with no gene match: 8. The CDR3 spans 15 residues. CDR3 bases: TGTGCCAGCGTTGAACTAGCGGGAAGATACAATGAGCAGTTCTTC. Protein sequence: CASVELAGRYNEQFF.

Regarding this clone: A far larger clone is off by one base, so a read error is likely. Other DNA sequences of this sample code for an identical CDR3. V and J are TRBV4-3 and TRBJ1-2, with D maybe TRBD1 (5 bases). The CDR3 runs 13 residues. From germline, CDR1 is LGHNA and CDR2 YSLEER. The CDR3 here is CASSPATAYGYTF. The DNA for the CDR3 is TGCGCCAGCAGCCCCGCGACAGCCTATGGCTACACCTTT.

The chain links TRBV28 to TRBJ2-2; TRBD2 matches at 14 bases. This CDR3 is 16 amino acids long. CDR1 is MDHEN and CDR2 is SYDVKM in the germline V gene. Trimming at V came to 6 bases and at J to 3 bases, leaving 3 bases not matched to a gene. The CDR3 nucleotides are TGTGCCAGCAGAACGACTAGCGGGAGGGACACCGGGGAGCTGTTTTTT. Protein product: CASRTTSGRDTGELFF. Variable domain in full (rest from reference TRBV28 and TRBJ2-2): DVKVTQSSRYLVKRTGEKVFLECVQDMDHENMFWYRQDPGLGLRLIYFSYDVKMKEKGDIPEGYSVSREKKERFSLILESASTNQTSMYLCASRTTSGRDTGELFFGEGSRLTVL.

The chain is built from TRBV6-4 and TRBJ2-2, with D hard to call. The germline V gene has CDR1 MRHNA and CDR2 SNTAGT. The CDR3 is 14 residues long. V gave up 4 bases and J gave up 6 bases, with 12 bases separating them. DNA of the CDR3: TGTGCCAGCAGTGTAAAGGGAACCTCCGGGGAGCTGTTTTTT. It is translated as CASSVKGTSGELFF.

Concerning this clone itself: A far more abundant clone sits one base away, making this likely a read error. The chain uses TRBV30 and TRBJ2-5; TRBD2 matches at 8 bases. The DNA end is a closer match to TRBJ2-7, so the J assignment may be wrong. The CDR3 contains 14 residues. From germline, CDR1 is GTSNPN and CDR2 SVGIG (reference sequence). CDR3 in DNA: TGTGCCTGGAGGGAGCGGGAGTGGCTATACGAGCAGTACTTC. This gives the protein CAWREREWLYEQYF.

In this sample, this clone turned up once. This chain links TRBV4-1 with TRBJ2-1; 15 bases are shared with TRBD2. The CDR3 contains 17 residues. Looked up from germline, CDR1 is MGHRA and CDR2 is YSYEKL. J lost 4 bases, V lost 2 bases, and 3 bases had no gene match. DNA for the CDR3: TGCGCCAGCAGCCAAACCGGACTAGCGGGAGGGTACAATGAGCAGTTCTTC. It translates to CASSQTGLAGGYNEQFF.

The chain combines TRBV7-8 with TRBJ2-1; D gene ambiguous. The germline CDR1 and CDR2 sequences are SGHVS and FQNEAQ. Trimming stripped 1 base from V and 4 bases from J, with 5 bases between. This CDR3 has 13 amino acids. CDR3 sequence (DNA): TGTGCCAGCAGCTTAGAAGCTTACAATGAGCAGTTCTTC. This codes for CASSLEAYNEQFF.

To note about this clone: One base separates it from a far larger clone, so it is likely a read error. Other DNA sequences in this specimen translate into the identical CDR3. The chain is built from TRBV29-1 and TRBJ2-7; D is uncertain. Trimming cost V 4 bases and J 5 bases, with 15 bases left between them. Germline lookup yields CDR1 SQVTM and CDR2 ANQGSEA. The length of the CDR3 is 13 residues. The CDR3 protein is CSVGGGKTDEQYF. Here the CDR3 DNA reads TGCAGCGTTGGTGGTGGCAAAACTGACGAGCAGTACTTC.

As for this clone: This likely stems from a read error, as it lies one base from a far larger clone. The rearrangement uses TRBV2 and TRBJ2-3; no clear D gene. Germline CDR1 is SNHLY and CDR2 is FYNNEI. This CDR3 contains 11 residues. V shed 6 bases and J shed 5 bases, with 6 bases lying between them. The CDR3 protein is CASRYKDTQYF. DNA of the CDR3: TGTGCCAGCAGGTATAAAGATACGCAGTATTTT.

Written as DNA, the CDR3 is TGTGCCAGCATGCCACAGACAGGGGACCTGAACACTGAAGCTTTCTTT. Its protein is CASMPQTGDLNTEAFF. V gene TRBV7-2 combines with J gene TRBJ1-1; 8 bases map to TRBD1. This CDR3 contains 16 residues. The V gene end was trimmed by 7 bases and the J gene end by 0 bases; junction bases not matched to a gene: 10. Germline V gene data show CDR1 as SGHTA and CDR2 as FQGNSA.

The chain is built from TRBV7-9 and TRBJ1-1; tentatively, D is TRBD1 (5 bases). Germline CDR1 is SEHNR and CDR2 is FQNEAQ (reference sequence). This CDR3 region has 16 residues. V lost 5 bases and J 5 bases, leaving 21 bases between the germline ends. CDR3 nucleotide sequence: TGTGCCAGCAGCCGGGGGACCGTGAATGGGGTGACTGAAGCTTTCTTT. This gives the protein CASSRGTVNGVTEAFF.

This clone was seen a few times. CDR3 nucleotides: TGTGCCAGTAGTACCGGACTAGCGGGAAGGTTTTACAATGAGCAGTTCTTC. Its translation is CASSTGLAGRFYNEQFF. The J gene is TRBJ2-1, the V gene TRBV19; 12 positions match TRBD2. The CDR3 length is 17 residues. In germline, CDR1 is LNHDA, CDR2 SQIVND (reference sequence). The V and J ends lost 4 bases and 4 bases, in that order; junction bases with no gene match: 8.

In this sample, this clone turned up many times. CDR3 DNA sequence: TGCAGCGTTGCGGACAGGTTTGATCAGCCCCAGCATTTT. The encoded protein is CSVADRFDQPQHF. The chain combines TRBV29-1 with TRBJ1-5; the match to TRBD1 covers 7 bases. The CDR3 covers 13 residues. The V and J ends lost 4 bases and 5 bases, in that order; junction bases with no gene match: 5. Germline CDR1 SQVTM, CDR2 ANQGSEA.

The chain uses TRBV5-1 and TRBJ1-5, with D perhaps matching TRBD1 (6 bases). V was trimmed by 0 bases and J by 1 base, leaving 8 bases between them. The CDR3 sequence is 15 residues long. Germline V CDR1 and CDR2: SGHRS, YFSETQ. The CDR3, as DNA: TGCGCCAGCAGCTTGGACCAGGGGAGCAATCAGCCCCAGCATTTT. Translated: CASSLDQGSNQPQHF.

Comments on this clone: With a far larger clone one base away, a read error is the likely cause. This specimen includes other DNA sequences encoding the same CDR3. CDR3 bases: TGTGCCAGCAGTCCACTCGGGGTATTGTCCCAGCCCCAGCATTTT. It is translated as CASSPLGVLSQPQHF. This sequence joins TRBV27 and TRBJ1-5; D is ambiguous. V lost 5 bases and J 7 bases, leaving 18 bases between the germline ends. Germline CDR1 and CDR2: MNHEY and SMNVEV (reference sequence). The CDR3 runs 15 residues.